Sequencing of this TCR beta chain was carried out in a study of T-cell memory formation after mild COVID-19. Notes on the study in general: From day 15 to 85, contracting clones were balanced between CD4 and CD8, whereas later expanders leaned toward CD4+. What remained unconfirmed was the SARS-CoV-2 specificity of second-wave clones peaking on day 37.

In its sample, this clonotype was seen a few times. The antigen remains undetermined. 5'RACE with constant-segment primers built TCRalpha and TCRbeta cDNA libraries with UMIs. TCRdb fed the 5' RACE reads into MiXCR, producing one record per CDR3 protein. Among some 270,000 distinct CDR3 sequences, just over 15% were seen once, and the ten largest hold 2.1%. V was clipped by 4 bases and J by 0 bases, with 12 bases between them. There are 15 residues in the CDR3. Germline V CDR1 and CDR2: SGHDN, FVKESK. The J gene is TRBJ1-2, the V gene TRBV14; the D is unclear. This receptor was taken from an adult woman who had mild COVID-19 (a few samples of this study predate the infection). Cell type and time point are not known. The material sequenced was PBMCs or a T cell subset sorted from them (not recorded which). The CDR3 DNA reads TGTGCCAGCAGCCCGACCCTAACAGCTAACTATGGCTACACCTTC. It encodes CASSPTLTANYGYTF.